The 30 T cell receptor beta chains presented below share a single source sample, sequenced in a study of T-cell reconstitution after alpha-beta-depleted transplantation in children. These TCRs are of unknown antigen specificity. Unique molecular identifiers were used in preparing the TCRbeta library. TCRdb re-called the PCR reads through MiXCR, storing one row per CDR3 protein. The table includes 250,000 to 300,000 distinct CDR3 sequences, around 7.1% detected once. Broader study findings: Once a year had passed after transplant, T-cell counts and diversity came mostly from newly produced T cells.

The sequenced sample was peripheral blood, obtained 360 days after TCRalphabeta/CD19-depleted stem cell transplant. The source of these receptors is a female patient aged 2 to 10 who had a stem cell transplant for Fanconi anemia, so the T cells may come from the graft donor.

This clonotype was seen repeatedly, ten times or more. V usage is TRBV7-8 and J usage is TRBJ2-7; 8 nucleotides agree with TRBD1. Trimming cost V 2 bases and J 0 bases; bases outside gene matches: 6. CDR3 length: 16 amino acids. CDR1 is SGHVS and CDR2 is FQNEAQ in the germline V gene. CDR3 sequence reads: CASSLRTGILSYEQYF. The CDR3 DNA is TGTGCCAGCAGCTTACGGACAGGGATACTCTCCTACGAGCAGTACTTC.

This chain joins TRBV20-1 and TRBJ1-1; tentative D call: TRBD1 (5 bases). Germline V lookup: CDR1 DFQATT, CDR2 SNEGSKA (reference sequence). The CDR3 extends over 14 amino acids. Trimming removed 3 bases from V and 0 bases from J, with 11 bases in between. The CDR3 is CSASYGGMNTEAFF. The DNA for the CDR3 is TGCAGTGCTAGTTATGGGGGGATGAACACTGAAGCTTTCTTT.

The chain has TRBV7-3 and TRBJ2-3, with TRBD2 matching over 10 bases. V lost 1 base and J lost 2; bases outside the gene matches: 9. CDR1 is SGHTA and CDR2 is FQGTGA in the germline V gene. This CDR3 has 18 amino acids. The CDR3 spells CASSLNGGLALPTDTQYF. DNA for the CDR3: TGTGCCAGCAGCTTAAACGGGGGACTAGCGCTACCCACAGATACGCAGTATTTT.

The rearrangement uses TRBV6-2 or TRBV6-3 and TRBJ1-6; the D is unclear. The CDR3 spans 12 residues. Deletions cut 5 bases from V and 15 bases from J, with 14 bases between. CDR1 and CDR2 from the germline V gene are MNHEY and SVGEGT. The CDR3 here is CASSPDRQYLHF. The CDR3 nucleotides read TGTGCCAGCAGTCCGGACCGGCAGTACCTCCACTTT.

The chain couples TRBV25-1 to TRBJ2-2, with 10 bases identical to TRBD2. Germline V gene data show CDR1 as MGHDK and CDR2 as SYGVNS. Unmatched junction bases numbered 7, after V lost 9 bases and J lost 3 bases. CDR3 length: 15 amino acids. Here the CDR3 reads CARQITSGDTGELFF. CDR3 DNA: TGTGCCAGACAGATAACTAGCGGGGACACCGGGGAGCTGTTTTTT.

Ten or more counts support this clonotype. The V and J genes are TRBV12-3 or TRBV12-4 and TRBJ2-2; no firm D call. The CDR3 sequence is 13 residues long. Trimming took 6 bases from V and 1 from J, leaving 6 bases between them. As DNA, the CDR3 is TGTGCCAGCAGCGGCCAGAACACCGGGGAGCTGTTTTTT. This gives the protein CASSGQNTGELFF.

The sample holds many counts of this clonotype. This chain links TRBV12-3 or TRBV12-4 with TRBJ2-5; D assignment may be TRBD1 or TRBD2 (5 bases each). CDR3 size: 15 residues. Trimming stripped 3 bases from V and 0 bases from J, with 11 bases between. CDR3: CASSFRGVHQETQYF. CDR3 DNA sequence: TGTGCCAGCAGTTTTCGAGGGGTCCACCAAGAGACCCAGTACTTC.

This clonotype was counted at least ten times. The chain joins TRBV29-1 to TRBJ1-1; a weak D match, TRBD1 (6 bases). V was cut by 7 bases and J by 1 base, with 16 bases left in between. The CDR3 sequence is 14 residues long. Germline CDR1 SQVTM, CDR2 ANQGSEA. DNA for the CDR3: TGCAGCGGTCACCCTACGACAGGGAACACTGAAGCTTTCTTT. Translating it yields CSGHPTTGNTEAFF.

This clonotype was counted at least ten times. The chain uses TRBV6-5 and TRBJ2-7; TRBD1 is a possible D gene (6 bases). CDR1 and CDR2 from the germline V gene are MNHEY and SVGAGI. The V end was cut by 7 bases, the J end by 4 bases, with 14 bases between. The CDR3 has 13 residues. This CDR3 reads CASINTRGYEQYF. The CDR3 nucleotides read TGTGCCAGCATTAATACCAGGGGATACGAGCAGTACTTC.

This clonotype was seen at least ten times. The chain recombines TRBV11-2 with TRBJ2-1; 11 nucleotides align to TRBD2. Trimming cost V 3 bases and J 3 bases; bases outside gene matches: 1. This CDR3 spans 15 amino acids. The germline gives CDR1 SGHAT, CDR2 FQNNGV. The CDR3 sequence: CASSLGLAVYNEQFF. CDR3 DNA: TGTGCCAGCAGCTTGGGACTAGCGGTCTACAATGAGCAGTTCTTC.

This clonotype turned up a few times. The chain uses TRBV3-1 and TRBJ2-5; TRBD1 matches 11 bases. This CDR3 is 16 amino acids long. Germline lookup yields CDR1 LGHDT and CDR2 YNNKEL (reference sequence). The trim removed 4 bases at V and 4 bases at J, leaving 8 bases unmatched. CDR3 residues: CASSPDSGTGGETQYF. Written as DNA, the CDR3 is TGTGCCAGCAGCCCGGATTCCGGGACAGGGGGAGAGACCCAGTACTTC.

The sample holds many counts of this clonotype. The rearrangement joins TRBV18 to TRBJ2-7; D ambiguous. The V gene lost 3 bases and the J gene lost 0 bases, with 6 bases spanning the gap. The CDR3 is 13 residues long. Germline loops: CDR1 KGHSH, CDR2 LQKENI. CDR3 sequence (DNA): TGTGCCAGCTCACCCATGGACTCCTACGAGCAGTACTTC. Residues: CASSPMDSYEQYF.

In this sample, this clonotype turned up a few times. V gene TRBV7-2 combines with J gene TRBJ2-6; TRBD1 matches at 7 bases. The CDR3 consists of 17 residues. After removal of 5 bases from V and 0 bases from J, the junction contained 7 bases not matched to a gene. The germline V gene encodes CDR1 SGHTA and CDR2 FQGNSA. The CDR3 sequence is CASSPVSGGSGANVLTF. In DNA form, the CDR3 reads TGTGCCAGCAGCCCAGTGTCAGGGGGCTCTGGGGCCAACGTCCTGACTTTC.

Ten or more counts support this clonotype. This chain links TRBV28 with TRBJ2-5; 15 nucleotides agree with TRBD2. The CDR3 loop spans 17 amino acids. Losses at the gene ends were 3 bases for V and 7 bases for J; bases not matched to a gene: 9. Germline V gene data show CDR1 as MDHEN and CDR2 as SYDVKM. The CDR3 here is CASSLPGLAGGSVTQYF. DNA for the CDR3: TGTGCCAGCAGTTTGCCGGGACTAGCGGGAGGCAGTGTGACCCAGTACTTC. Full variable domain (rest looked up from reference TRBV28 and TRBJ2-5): DVKVTQSSRYLVKRTGEKVFLECVQDMDHENMFWYRQDPGLGLRLIYFSYDVKMKEKGDIPEGYSVSREKKERFSLILESASTNQTSMYLCASSLPGLAGGSVTQYFGPGTRLLVL.

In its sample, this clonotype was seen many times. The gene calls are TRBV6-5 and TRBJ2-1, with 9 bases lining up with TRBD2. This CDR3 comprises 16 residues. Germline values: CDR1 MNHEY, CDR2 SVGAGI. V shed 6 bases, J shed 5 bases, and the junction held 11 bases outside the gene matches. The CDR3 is CASSPEGLAENNEQFF. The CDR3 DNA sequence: TGTGCCAGCAGCCCCGAGGGACTAGCCGAAAACAATGAGCAGTTCTTC.

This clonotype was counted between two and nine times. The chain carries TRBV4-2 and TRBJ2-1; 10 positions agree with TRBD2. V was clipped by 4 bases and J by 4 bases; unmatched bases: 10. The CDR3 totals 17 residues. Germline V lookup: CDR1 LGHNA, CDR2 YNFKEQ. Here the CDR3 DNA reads TGTGCCAGCAGCCGTCGGCCCCCGGGACTAGCGTACAATGAGCAGTTCTTC. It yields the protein CASSRRPPGLAYNEQFF.

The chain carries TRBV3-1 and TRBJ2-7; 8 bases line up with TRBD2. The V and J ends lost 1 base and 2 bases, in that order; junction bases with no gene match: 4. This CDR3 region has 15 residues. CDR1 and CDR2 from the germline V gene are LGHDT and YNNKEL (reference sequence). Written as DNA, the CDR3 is TGTGCCAGCAGCCAAGTTGGACTAGCCCCCTACGAGCAGTACTTC. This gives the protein CASSQVGLAPYEQYF.

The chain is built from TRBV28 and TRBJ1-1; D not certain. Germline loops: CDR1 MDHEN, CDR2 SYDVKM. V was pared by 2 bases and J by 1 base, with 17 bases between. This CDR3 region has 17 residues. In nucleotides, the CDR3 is TGTGCCAGCAGTTTAACCGGCCTAATTTTGACGAACACTGAAGCTTTCTTT. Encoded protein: CASSLTGLILTNTEAFF.

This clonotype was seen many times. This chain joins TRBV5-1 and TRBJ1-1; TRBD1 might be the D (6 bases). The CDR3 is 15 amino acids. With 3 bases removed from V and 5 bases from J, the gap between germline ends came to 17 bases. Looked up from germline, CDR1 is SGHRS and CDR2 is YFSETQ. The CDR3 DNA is TGCGCCAGCAGCTCCATCAGGGGAAGGAATACTGAAGCTTTCTTT. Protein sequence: CASSSIRGRNTEAFF.

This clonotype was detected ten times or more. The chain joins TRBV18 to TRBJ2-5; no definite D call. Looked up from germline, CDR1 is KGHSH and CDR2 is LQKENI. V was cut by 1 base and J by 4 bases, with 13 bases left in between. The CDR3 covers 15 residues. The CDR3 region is CASSPLVNAGETQYF. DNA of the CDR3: TGTGCCAGCTCACCACTCGTCAATGCTGGAGAGACCCAGTACTTC.

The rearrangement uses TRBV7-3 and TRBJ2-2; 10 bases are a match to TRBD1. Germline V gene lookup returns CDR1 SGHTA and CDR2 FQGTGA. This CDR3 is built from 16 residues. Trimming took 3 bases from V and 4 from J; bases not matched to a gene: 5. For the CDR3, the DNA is TGTGCCAGCAGCTTGTTTGGACAGGGGGGCACCGGGGAGCTGTTTTTT. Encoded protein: CASSLFGQGGTGELFF.

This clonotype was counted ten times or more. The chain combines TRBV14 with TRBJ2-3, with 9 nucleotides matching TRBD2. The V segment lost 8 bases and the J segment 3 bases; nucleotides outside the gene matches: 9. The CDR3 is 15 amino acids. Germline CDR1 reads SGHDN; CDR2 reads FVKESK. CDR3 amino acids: CASGDLAGSTDTQYF. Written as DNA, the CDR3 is TGTGCCAGCGGAGATCTAGCGGGATCTACAGATACGCAGTATTTT.

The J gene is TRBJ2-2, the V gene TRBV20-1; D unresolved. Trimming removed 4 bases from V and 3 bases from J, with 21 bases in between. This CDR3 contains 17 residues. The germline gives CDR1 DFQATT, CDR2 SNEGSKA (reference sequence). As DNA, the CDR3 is TGCAGTGCTACCATGCTTACAGCCCCGTTGGACACCGGGGAGCTGTTTTTT. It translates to CSATMLTAPLDTGELFF.

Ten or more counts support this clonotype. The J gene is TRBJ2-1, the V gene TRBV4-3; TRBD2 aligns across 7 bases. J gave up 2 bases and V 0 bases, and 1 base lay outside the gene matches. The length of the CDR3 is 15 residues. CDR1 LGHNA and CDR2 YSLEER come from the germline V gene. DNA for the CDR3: TGCGCCAGCAGCCAAGAGGGGGGGACCTACAATGAGCAGTTCTTC. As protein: CASSQEGGTYNEQFF.

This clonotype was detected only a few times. CDR3 region: CASSSSTGVAYEQYF. CDR3 sequence (DNA): TGTGCCAGCAGTTCATCGACAGGGGTCGCCTACGAGCAGTACTTC. The genes are TRBV6-2 or TRBV6-3 and TRBJ2-7, with TRBD1 matching over 8 bases. V lost 4 bases, J lost 2 bases, and 7 bases stayed unmatched. Germline-derived CDR1 and CDR2 are MNHEY and SVGEGT. This CDR3 has 15 amino acids.

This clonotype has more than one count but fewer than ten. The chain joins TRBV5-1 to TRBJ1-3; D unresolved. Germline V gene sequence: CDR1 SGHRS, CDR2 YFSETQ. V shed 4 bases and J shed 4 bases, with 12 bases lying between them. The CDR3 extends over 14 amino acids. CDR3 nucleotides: TGCGCCAGCAGCCTGGATACCTTAGGAAACACCATATATTTT. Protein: CASSLDTLGNTIYF.

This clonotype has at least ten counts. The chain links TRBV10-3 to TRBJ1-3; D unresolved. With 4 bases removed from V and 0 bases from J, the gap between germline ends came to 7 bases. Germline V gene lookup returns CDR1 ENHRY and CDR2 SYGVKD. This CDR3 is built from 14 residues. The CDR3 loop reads CAISAAGSGNTIYF. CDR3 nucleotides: TGTGCCATCAGTGCAGCAGGCTCTGGAAACACCATATATTTT.

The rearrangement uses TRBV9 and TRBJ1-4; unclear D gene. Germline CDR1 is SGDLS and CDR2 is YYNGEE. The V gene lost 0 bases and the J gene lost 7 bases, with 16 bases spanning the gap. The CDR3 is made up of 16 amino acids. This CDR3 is CASSVAPRRGSEKLFF. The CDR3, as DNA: TGTGCCAGCAGCGTAGCCCCGCGGCGTGGGTCTGAAAAACTGTTTTTT. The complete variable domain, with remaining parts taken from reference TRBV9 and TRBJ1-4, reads DSGVTQTPKHLITATGQRVTLRCSPRSGDLSVYWYQQSLDQGLQFLIQYYNGEERAKGNILERFSAQQFPDLHSELNLSSLELGDSALYFCASSVAPRRGSEKLFFGSGTQLSVL.

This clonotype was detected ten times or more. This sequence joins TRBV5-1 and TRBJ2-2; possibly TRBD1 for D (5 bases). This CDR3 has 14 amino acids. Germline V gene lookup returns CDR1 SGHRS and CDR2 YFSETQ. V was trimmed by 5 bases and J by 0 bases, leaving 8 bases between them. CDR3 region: CASRQAANTGELFF. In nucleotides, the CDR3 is TGCGCCAGCAGACAGGCCGCGAACACCGGGGAGCTGTTTTTT.

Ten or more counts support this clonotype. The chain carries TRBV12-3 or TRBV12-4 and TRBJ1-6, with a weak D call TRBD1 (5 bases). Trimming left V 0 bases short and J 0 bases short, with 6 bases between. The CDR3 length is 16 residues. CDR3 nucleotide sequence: TGTGCCAGCAGTTTAGCGGGGGGCTCCTATAATTCACCCCTCCACTTT. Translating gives CASSLAGGSYNSPLHF.